The entry that follows covers one TCR beta chain sequence. The clone's antigen remains unknown. No base-level quality is on record; no much larger clone is a single base apart. All donors were healthy Caucasians. The twin cohort consisted of three pairs of female monozygotic twins, all aged roughly 18 to 29 years. Miltenyi CD45RO+ enrichment and human naive T-cell isolation kits were used to isolate memory (CD45RO+) and naive T cells from PBMC. These data come from a study of identical twins (dated by TCRdb to the mid-2010s). Context from the whole study: TCR alpha and beta repertoires from monozygotic twins, unrelated adults of various ages and cord blood were deep-sequenced to test whether fetal clonotypes persist. To rule out contamination, the twin experiments were replicated at different times with different library preparation protocols. General study outcomes and caveats: Because the same donors could not be followed over many years, the conclusions relied on cross-sectional statistical analysis. Zero-insertion analyses could be partly confounded by invariant T cells such as MAIT and iNKT, although diverse VJ usage argued against such confounding for most clonotypes. The excess sharing between twins in beta out-of-frame sequences was weaker because fewer shared sequences reduced the signal-to-noise ratio. Abundant cord blood beta clonotypes had fewer insertions, young adult naive repertoires showed a similar but weaker trend, and memory repertoires showed no such trend. Compared with coincidental sharing between unrelated individuals, out-of-frame TCR alpha sequences shared between twins had an excess of sequences with low generation probability. Out-of-frame TCR alpha sharing in monozygotic twins was systematically underestimated by recombination models, whereas sharing between unrelated individuals was in agreement with the recombination models.

Receptor libraries were prepared by 5' RACE. The sequencer was an Illumina HiSeq 2000. Template switching added a universal primer binding site, and the final cDNA carried a unique molecular identifier that allowed TCR cDNA molecules to be counted accurately. Specific primers in the conserved constant-segment region were used to synthesize first-strand cDNA for the TCR alpha and beta chains. To control for contamination, every cDNA library was double barcoded, receiving both a SMART-Mk sample barcode and Illumina barcodes. TruSeq adapter sequences along with Illumina sample barcodes were introduced in two successive PCR steps. TCR alpha and beta cDNA libraries were sequenced on the Illumina HiSeq platform with custom primers. The authors processed their data as follows. Raw reads were processed with MiGEC to extract unique molecular identifiers, and MiXCR was used to determine CDR3 positions. Recombination models were inferred per individual with the repgenHMM and IGoR tools using an EM algorithm. Shared clonotype analysis was performed with the tcR package in R, normalizing sharing by the product of cloneset sizes. Out-of-frame nonproductive sequences were analyzed to study raw recombination free of thymic and clonal selection effects. Using fastp at Q25 and MiXCR, TCRdb reprocessed the public reads and kept productive beta chains. Rows merge per CDR3 protein into single entries with the most common DNA and genes. TCRdb, not the authors, supplied the V and J calls. This sample holds hundreds of thousands of distinct CDR3 sequences; approximately 8.3% were observed only once. The top ten hold less than 2% of the sample.

The germline V end is reduced by 5 bases and the J end by 5 bases; junction bases left unmatched: 9. The CDR3 measures 16 amino acids from cysteine to phenylalanine. Just CDR3 DNA is preserved here, 48 bases in frame from base 1. CDR1 SGHTA and CDR2 FQGNSA were looked up in the germline V gene. These sequences were also reported in another study, on yellow fever vaccine responses in identical twins. The second investigation adds: The T cell response to vaccination in identical twins was reported by the authors to appear partly convergent and partly personalized. Focusing on identical twins, the study followed the T cell clones that responded to the vaccine, and did so with precision.

This sequence originates from a woman between 18 and 30 years old in good health. The sample consisted of memory (CD45RO+) T cells sorted from blood. The intended sense of this specimen's cell subset or site label: CD45RO+ enriched T cells. The chain uses TRBV7-2 and TRBJ2-3; the junction holds 11 bases that match TRBD2. The nucleotide sequence is given as TGTGCCAGCAGCCCATTAGCGGGGGGGCGTGGAGATACGCAGTATTTT. The encoded protein is CASSPLAGGRGDTQYF.